This passage covers 13 T cell receptor beta chains from one sample sequenced in a study of T cells expressing NK-cell markers. TCRdb reprocessed the 5' RACE reads; each CDR3 protein has one entry and no DNA is given. This repertoire comprises fewer than 550,000 distinct CDR3 sequences; its ten largest clones make up 1.4%. Sequencing was performed on blood T cells: a sorted CD56 or NKG2C T cell subset, CD4+ or CD8+ T cells, or bulk PBMC T cells (not recorded which). Receptors originate from a woman aged 45-65 years in good health.

The chain employs TRBV10-3 and TRBJ2-1. Per the germline V gene, CDR1 is ENHRY and CDR2 is SYGVKD. The CDR3 has 14 amino acids. CDR3 protein: CAISESTGNNEQFF.

The chain's CDR3 is CATAPSRDGLKETQYF. The chain employs TRBV24-1 and TRBJ2-5; TCRdb's assignment of TRBD1 cannot be checked, as there is no DNA. CDR1 and CDR2 (germline): KGHDR, SFDVKD. The CDR3 runs to 16 residues.

The chain links TRBV6-5 to TRBJ1-2. The CDR3 loop spans 13 amino acids. The germline V gene encodes CDR1 MNHEY and CDR2 SVGAGI. CDR3 amino acids: CASRRTENYGYTF.

This CDR3 reads CASSFLQGINTEAFF. This rearrangement joins TRBV12-3 or TRBV12-4 to TRBJ1-1; absent DNA, TCRdb's TRBD1 call cannot be checked. The CDR3 covers 15 residues.

The V gene is TRBV5-1, the J gene TRBJ2-1; without DNA, the TCRdb call of TRBD2 cannot be checked. Germline assignment: CDR1 SGHRS and CDR2 YFSETQ. CDR3 length equals 14 residues. The CDR3 spells CASSLLVGSNEQFF.

The chain is built from TRBV5-8 and TRBJ2-2; TCRdb designates TRBD1, a call that cannot be tested without DNA. The CDR3 has 16 residues. Germline V gives CDR1 SGHTS, CDR2 YDEGEE. CDR3 loop: CASSPGQGAYAGELFF.

The chain has TRBV7-2 and TRBJ1-1; no DNA is available, so the TRBD1 call from TCRdb remains unchecked. The V gene's germline CDR1 is SGHTA and CDR2 FQGNSA. The CDR3 covers 16 residues. CDR3 sequence: CALLKGGYGGNTEAFF.

The chain joins TRBV6-1 to TRBJ1-1; the D gene TCRdb calls, TRBD1, cannot be checked with no DNA. CDR1 MNHNS and CDR2 SASEGT come from the germline V gene. CDR3 length: 14 residues. The CDR3 sequence is CASSGRQGVTEAFF.

The V call is TRBV12-3 or TRBV12-4, the J call TRBJ1-1. This CDR3 has 15 amino acids. This chain's CDR3 is CASSLARGRYTEAFF.

The gene calls are TRBV20-1 and TRBJ2-7. CDR1 is DFQATT and CDR2 is SNEGSKA in the germline V gene (reference sequence). The CDR3 is 15 amino acids. This CDR3 is CSAITSLRSGVEQYF.

The V and J genes are TRBV10-3 and TRBJ2-1; no DNA is available, so the TRBD2 call from TCRdb remains unchecked. CDR1 ENHRY and CDR2 SYGVKD come from the germline V gene. This CDR3 is built from 16 residues. CDR3: CAISESPAGVGSEQFF.

This chain uses TRBV5-5 with TRBJ2-3. Per germline, CDR1 SGHKS and CDR2 YYEKEE (reference sequence). This CDR3 region has 15 residues. The CDR3 region is CASSLRQFRDDTQYF.

The chain couples TRBV29-1 to TRBJ1-1; the D gene TCRdb calls, TRBD1, cannot be checked with no DNA. This CDR3 has 14 amino acids. The germline CDR1 and CDR2 sequences are SQVTM and ANQGSEA. CDR3 region: CSVRGQVDSTEAFF.